This is a list of T cell receptor beta chains from one sample in a study of T cells in Graves' hyperthyroidism and ophthalmopathy. TCRdb itself ran the multiplex PCR reads through MiXCR, one entry per CDR3 protein. The sample has around 620,000 distinct CDR3 sequences, 11% to 15% seen once. Sequenced: blood. Every receptor here comes from a young woman with Graves' ophthalmopathy. Both conserved end residues are trimmed from each CDR3. The order of the fields is J gene, V gene, D gene, CDR3 protein. D genes are given only for firm matches.

j_call: TRBJ1-6; v_call: TRBV28; d_call: NA; cdr3_aa: ASSFPALDLSPLH
j_call: TRBJ2-1; v_call: TRBV7-9; d_call: TRBD2; cdr3_aa: ASSLRGVGQTVNNEQF
j_call: TRBJ2-2; v_call: TRBV9; d_call: TRBD2; cdr3_aa: ASSRTIQRERAGELF
j_call: TRBJ1-6; v_call: TRBV20-1; d_call: NA; cdr3_aa: SARPGIDNSPLH
j_call: TRBJ2-3; v_call: TRBV6-1; d_call: TRBD2; cdr3_aa: ASSDISPAGADTQY
j_call: TRBJ2-3; v_call: TRBV6-1; d_call: TRBD1; cdr3_aa: ASSIVGTGGTDTQY
j_call: TRBJ1-5; v_call: TRBV20-1; d_call: NA; cdr3_aa: SASNRALNQPQH
j_call: TRBJ1-3; v_call: TRBV7-2; d_call: NA; cdr3_aa: ASSPGPASGNTIY
j_call: TRBJ2-6; v_call: TRBV12-3/TRBV12-4; d_call: TRBD1; cdr3_aa: ATEDRGQLGGANVLT
j_call: TRBJ1-2; v_call: TRBV12-3/TRBV12-4; d_call: NA; cdr3_aa: ASSLGVLGGPNYGYT
j_call: TRBJ2-1; v_call: TRBV28; d_call: TRBD2; cdr3_aa: ASSQRLAGTNEQF
j_call: TRBJ2-1; v_call: TRBV9; d_call: TRBD2; cdr3_aa: ASSVGGVGLAGYNEQF
j_call: TRBJ2-1; v_call: TRBV6-2/TRBV6-3; d_call: NA; cdr3_aa: ASSHPVDRKQF
j_call: TRBJ2-3; v_call: TRBV7-9; d_call: TRBD2; cdr3_aa: ASSPNLAGRTDTQY
j_call: TRBJ2-1; v_call: TRBV12-5; d_call: TRBD2; cdr3_aa: ASGQRSGGYNEQF
j_call: TRBJ2-1; v_call: TRBV20-1; d_call: NA; cdr3_aa: SARGSRAYNEQF
j_call: TRBJ1-5; v_call: TRBV12-3/TRBV12-4; d_call: TRBD1; cdr3_aa: ASSLIPIRGSNQPQH